This TCR beta chain appears in the sequencing data of a study of blood T cell repertoires in COVID-19. Overall study: Samples taken during acute and convalescent COVID-19 were collected in the United States, Italy and Spain. PBMCs, B-cell-depleted T cells, or T cells were the source of the cDNA or gDNA that made up the material.

Germline-derived CDR1 and CDR2 are LNHDA and SQIVND (reference sequence). With V trimmed by 4 bases and J by 8 bases, 7 bases remained unmatched. The CDR3 is made up of 15 amino acids. Authors' processing steps: It was from reference gene primer amplification that nucleated cell counts were estimated. Clones were sequenced by immunoSEQ multiplex PCR, and TCRdb holds only the in-frame ones, with some missing. Clone size and the V and J calls come from that table; the DNA yielded D and trimming. The sample contains approximately 47,000 clones, about 88% of which appear only once. The source of this sequence is a man between 65 and 85 years old with active COVID-19. The sequenced sample was peripheral blood. This sequence joins TRBV19 and TRBJ1-6; 8 nucleotides line up with TRBD1. The CDR3 reads CASSRAGGADSPLHF. For the CDR3, the DNA is TGTGCCAGTAGTAGGGCAGGGGGCGCGGATTCACCCCTCCACTTT.